A single T cell receptor beta chain is shown here with its context. This sample stems from a study of low-dose radiotherapy and immunotherapy resistance in tumors. First-strand cDNA used TRAV- and TRBV-specific primers, covering alpha and beta chains. The TCRs were subjected to amplification over approximately 20 PCR cycles employing a constant-region primer in conjunction with a V-primer adapter. Via MiXCR, TCRdb re-called the reads, giving one row per CDR3 protein. The table includes 12,000 or so distinct CDR3 sequences, about four fifths detected once. Trimming at V came to 6 bases and at J to 4 bases, leaving 6 bases not matched to a gene. The CDR3 loop spans 15 amino acids. Looked up from germline, CDR1 is MRHNA and CDR2 is SNTAGT.

This sequence was found in a human donor with advanced metastatic prostate, ovarian, gallbladder or colorectal cancer (not recorded which). This table probably holds off-target reads from a library built for another chain. This chain links TRBV6-4 with TRBJ2-6, with TRBD1 identical over 7 bases. The DNA for the CDR3 is TGTGCCAGCAGCCAACAGGGGTCCGGGGCCAACGTCCTGACTTTC. Translated: CASSQQGSGANVLTF.